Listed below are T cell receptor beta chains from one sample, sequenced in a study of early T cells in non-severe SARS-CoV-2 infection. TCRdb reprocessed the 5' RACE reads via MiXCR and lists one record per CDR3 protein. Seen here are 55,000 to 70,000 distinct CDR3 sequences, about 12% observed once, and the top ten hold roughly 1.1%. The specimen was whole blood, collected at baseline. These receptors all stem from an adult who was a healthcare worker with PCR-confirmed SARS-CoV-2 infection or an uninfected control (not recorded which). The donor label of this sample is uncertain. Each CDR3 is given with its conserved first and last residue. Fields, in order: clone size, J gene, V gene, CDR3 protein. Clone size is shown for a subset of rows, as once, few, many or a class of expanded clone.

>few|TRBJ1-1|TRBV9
CASSVESGGGTEAFF
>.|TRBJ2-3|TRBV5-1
CASSPGLSGGTDTQYF
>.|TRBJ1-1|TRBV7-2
CASTLQTGGTEAFF
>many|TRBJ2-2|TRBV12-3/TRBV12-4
CASTLRAGANTGELFF
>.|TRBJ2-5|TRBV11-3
CASSVAASYQETQYF
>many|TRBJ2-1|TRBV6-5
CASSYVWGRYNEQFF
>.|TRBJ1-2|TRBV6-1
CASSDRQTNYGYTF
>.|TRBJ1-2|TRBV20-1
CSARMDSYGYTF
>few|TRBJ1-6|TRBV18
CASSQMRRDRANNSPLHF
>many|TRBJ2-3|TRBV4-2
CASSQTYSDTQYF
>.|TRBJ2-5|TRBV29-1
CSGERFNQETQYF
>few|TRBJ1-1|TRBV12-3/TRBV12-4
CASTRQGANTEAFF
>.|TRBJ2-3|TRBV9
CASSEGIGDTDTQYF
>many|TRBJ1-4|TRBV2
CASLAPQGFTNEKLFF
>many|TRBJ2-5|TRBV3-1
CASSQDLGTGKETQYF
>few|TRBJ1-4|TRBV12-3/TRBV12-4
CASSLRGPNEKLFF
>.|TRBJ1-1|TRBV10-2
CASKLANTEAFF
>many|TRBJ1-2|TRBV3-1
CASSTSRGPPEYTF
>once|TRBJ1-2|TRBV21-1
CASSIRGRGYTF
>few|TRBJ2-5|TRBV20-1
CSASRSSGFPQETQYF
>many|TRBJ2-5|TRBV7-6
CASSLAETQYF
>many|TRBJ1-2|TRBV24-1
CATSDSRQNYGYTF
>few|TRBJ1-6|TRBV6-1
CASSGPTGVNSPLHF
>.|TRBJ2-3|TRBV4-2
CASSQDGLITDTQYF
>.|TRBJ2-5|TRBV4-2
CASSPGAGYGETQYF
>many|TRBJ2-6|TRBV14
CASSQDRWGIGANVLTF
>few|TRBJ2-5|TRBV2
CASSEGLTGPETQYF
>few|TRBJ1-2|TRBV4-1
CASSQDHAGRGGNYGYTF
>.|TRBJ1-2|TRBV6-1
CASSARQGPVYGYTF